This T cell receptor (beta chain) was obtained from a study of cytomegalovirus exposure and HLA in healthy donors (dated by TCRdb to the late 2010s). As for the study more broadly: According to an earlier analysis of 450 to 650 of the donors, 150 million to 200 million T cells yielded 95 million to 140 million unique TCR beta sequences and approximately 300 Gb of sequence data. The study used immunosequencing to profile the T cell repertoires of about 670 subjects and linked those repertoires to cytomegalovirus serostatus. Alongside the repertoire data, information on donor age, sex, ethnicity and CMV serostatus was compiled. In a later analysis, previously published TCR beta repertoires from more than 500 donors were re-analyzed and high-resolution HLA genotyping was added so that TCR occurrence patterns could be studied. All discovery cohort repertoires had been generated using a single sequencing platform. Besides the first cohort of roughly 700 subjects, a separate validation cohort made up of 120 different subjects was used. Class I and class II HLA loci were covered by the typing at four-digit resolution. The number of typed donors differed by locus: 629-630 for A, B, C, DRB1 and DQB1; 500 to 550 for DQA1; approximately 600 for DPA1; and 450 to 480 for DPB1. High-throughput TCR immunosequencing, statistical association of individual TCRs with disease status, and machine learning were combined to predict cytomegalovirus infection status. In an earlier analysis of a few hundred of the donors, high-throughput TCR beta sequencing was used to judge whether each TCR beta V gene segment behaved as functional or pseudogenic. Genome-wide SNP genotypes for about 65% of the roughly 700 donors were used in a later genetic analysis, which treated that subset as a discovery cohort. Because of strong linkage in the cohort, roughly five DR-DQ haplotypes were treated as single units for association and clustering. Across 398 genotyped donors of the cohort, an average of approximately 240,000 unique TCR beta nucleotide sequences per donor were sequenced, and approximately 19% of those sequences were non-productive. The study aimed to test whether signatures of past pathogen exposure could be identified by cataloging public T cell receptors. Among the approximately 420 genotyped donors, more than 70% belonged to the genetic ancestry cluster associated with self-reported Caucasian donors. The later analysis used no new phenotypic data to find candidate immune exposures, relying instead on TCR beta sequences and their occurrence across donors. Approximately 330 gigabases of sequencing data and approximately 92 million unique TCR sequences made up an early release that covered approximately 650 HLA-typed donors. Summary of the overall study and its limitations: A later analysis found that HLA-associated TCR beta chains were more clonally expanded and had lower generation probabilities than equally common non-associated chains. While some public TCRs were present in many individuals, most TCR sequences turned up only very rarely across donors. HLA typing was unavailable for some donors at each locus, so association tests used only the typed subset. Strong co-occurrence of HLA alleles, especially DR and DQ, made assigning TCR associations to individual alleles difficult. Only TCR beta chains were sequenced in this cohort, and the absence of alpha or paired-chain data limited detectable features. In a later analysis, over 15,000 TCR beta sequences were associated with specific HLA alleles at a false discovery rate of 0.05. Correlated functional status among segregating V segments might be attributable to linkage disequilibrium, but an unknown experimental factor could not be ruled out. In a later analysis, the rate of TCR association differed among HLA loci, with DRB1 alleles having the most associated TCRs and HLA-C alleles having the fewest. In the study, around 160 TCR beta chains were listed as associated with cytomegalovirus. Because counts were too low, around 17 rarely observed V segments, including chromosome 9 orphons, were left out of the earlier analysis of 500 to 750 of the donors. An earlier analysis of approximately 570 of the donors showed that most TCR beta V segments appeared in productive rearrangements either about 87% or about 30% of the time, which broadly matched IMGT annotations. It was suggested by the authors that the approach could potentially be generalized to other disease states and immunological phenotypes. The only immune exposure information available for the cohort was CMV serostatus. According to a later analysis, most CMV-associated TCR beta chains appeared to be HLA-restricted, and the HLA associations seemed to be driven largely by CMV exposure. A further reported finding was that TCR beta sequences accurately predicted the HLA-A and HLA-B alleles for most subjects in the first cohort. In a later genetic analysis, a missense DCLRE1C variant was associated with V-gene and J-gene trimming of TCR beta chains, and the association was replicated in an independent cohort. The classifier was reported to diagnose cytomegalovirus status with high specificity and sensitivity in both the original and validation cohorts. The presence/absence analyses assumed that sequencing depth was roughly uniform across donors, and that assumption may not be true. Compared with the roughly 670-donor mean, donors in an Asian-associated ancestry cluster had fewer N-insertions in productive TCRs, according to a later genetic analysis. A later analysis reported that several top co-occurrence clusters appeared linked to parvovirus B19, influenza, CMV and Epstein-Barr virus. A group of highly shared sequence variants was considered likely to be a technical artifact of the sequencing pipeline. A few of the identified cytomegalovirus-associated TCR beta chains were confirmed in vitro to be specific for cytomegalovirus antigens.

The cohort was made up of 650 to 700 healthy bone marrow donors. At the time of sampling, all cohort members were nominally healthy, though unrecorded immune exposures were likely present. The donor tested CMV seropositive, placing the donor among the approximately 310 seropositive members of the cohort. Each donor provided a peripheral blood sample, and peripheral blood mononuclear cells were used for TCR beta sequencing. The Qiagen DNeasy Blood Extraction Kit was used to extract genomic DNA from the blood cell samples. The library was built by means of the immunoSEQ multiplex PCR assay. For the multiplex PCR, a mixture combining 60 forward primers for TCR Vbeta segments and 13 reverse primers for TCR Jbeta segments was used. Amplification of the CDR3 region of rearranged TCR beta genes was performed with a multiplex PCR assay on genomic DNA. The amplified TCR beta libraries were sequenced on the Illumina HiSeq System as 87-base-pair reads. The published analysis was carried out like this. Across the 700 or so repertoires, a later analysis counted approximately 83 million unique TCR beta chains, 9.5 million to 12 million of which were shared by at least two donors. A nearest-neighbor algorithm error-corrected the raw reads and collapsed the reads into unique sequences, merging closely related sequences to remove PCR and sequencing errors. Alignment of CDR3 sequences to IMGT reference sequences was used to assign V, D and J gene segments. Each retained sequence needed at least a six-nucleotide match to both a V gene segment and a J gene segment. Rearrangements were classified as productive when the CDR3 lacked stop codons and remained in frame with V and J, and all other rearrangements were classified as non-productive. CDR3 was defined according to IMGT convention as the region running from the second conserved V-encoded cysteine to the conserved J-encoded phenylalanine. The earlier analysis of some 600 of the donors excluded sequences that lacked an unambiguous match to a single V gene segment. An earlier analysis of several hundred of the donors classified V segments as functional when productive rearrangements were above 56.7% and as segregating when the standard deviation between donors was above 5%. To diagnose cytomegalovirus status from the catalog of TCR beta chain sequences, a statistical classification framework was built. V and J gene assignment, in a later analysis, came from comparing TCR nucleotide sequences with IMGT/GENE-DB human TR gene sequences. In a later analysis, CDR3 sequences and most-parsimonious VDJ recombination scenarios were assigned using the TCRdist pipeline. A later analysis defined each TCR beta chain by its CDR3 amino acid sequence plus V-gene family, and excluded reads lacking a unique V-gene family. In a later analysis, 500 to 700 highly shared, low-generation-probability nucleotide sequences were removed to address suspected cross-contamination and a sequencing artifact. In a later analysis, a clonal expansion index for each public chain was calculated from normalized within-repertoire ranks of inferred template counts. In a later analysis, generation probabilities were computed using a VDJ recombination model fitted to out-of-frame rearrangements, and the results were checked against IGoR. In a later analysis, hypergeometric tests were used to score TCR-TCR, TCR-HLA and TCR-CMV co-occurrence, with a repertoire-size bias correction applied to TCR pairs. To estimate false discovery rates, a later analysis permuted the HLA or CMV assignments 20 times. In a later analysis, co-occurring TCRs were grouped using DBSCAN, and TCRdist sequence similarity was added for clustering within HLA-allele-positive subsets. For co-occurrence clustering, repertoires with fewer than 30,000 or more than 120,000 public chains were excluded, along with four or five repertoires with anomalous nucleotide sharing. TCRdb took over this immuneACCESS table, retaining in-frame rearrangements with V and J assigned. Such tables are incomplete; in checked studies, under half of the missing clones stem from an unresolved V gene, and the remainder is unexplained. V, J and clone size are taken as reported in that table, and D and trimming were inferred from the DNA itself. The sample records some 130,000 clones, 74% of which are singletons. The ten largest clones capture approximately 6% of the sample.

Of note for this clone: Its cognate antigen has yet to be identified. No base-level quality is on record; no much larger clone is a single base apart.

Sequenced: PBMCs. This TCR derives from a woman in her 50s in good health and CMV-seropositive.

The CDR3 protein: CASSGGRRGSSYEQYF. The DNA sequence follows: TGTGCCAGCAGTGGAGGCAGGCGGGGGAGCTCCTACGAGCAGTACTTC. This chain joins TRBV6-1 to TRBJ2-7; TRBD2 agrees with 7 junctional bases. The germline V gene supplies CDR1 MNHNS and CDR2 SASEGT. V has 4 bases trimmed and J has 0 bases trimmed; junction bases matching no gene number 9. The CDR3 measures 16 amino acids from cysteine to phenylalanine. Of all the DNA, just the CDR3 is kept, 48 bases in frame from base 1.